This T cell receptor beta chain was recorded in a study of blood T cell repertoires in COVID-19. Turning to the study itself: In each case, the material was cDNA or gDNA derived from T cells, B-cell-depleted T cells, or PBMCs.

CDR3 length equals 14 residues. The V gene lost 2 bases and the J gene lost 2 bases, with 10 bases spanning the gap. CDR1 is MNHNY, CDR2 SVGAGI, per germline (reference sequence). Measured with immunoSEQ multiplex PCR; TCRdb has only the in-frame clones, and not every one. The sample yields more than 85,000 clones, roughly 90% seen once. Specimen: peripheral blood. The TCR was taken from a man between 65 and 85 years old with acute or convalescent COVID-19. The gene calls are TRBV6-6 and TRBJ2-7; D may be TRBD1 (5 bases). The DNA of the CDR3 is TGTGCCAGCAGTTACGAACAGGAGACCTACGAGCAGTACTTC. The encoded protein is CASSYEQETYEQYF.